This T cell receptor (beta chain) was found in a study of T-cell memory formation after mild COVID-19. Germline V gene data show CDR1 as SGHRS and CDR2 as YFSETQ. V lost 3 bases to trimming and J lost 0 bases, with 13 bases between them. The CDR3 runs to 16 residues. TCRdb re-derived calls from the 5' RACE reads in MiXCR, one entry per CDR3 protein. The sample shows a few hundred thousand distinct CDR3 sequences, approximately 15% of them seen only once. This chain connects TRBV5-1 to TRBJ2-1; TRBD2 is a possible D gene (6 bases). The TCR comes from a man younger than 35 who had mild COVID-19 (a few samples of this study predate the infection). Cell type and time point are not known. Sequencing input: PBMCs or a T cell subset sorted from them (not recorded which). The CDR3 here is CASSSGDFSSYNEQFF. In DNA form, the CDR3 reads TGCGCCAGCAGCTCGGGGGACTTCAGCTCCTACAATGAGCAGTTCTTC.